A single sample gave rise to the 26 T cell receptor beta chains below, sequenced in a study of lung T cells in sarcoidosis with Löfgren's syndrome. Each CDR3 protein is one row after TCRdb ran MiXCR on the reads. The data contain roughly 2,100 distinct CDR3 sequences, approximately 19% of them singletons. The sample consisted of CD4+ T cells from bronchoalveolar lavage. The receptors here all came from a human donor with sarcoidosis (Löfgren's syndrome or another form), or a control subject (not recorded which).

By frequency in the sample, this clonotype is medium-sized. CDR3 bases: TGCAGCGTTGGACATAATGGCTACACCTTC. This encodes CSVGHNGYTF. The chain couples TRBV29-1 to TRBJ1-2; D gene unclear. V lost 4 bases, J lost 6 bases, and 6 bases lay in between. Germline V gene lookup returns CDR1 SQVTM and CDR2 ANQGSEA. The CDR3 is made up of 10 amino acids.

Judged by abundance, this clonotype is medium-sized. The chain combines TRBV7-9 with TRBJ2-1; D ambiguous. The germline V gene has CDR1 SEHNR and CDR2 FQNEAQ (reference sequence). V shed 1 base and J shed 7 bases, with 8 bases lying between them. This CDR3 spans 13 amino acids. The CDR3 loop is CASSLERENEQFF. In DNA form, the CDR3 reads TGTGCCAGCAGCTTAGAGAGAGAAAATGAGCAGTTCTTC.

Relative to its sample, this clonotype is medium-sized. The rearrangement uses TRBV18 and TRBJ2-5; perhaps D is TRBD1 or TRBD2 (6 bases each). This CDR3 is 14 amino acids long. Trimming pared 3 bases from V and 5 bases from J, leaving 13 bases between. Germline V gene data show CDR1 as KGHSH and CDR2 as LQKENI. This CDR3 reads CASSPAGGSETQYF. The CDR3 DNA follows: TGTGCCAGCTCACCGGCCGGGGGCTCTGAGACCCAGTACTTC. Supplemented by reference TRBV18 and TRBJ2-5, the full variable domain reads NAGVMQNPRHLVRRRGQEARLRCSPMKGHSHVYWYRQLPEEGLKFMVYLQKENIIDESGMPKERFSAEFPKEGPSILRIQQVVRGDSAAYFCASSPAGGSETQYFGPGTRLLVL.

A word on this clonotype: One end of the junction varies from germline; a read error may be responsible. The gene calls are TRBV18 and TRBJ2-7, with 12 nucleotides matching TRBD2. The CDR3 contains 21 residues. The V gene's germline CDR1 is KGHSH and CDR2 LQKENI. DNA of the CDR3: TGTGCCAGCTCACAAAAGGCGGACAGTCGTCTAGCGGGAGGGACTTCCTACGGGCAGTACTTC. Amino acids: CASSQKADSRLAGGTSYGQYF. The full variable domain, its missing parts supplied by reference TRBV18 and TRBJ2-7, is NAGVMQNPRHLVRRRGQEARLRCSPMKGHSHVYWYRQLPEEGLKFMVYLQKENIIDESGMPKERFSAEFPKEGPSILRIQQVVRGDSAAYFCASSQKADSRLAGGTSYGQYFGPGTRLTVT.

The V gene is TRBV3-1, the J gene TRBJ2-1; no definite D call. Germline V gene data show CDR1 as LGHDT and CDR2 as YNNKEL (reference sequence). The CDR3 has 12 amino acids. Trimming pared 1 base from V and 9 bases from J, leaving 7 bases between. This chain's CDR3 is CASSQAWSEQFF. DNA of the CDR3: TGTGCCAGCAGCCAAGCGTGGAGTGAGCAGTTCTTC.

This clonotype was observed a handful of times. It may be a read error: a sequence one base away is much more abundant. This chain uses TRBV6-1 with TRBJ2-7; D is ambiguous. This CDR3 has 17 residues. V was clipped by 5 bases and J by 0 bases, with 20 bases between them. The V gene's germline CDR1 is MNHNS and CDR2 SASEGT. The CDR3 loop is CASSPHPIQAFSYEQYV. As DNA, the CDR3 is TGTGCCAGCAGTCCACACCCCATTCAAGCGTTCTCCTACGAGCAGTACGTC.

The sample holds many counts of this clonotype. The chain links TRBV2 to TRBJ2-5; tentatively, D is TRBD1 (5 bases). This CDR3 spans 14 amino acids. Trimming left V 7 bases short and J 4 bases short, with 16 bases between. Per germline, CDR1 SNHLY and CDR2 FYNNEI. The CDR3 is CASTQQGSRETQYF. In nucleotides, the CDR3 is TGTGCCAGCACTCAGCAGGGATCGAGAGAGACCCAGTACTTC.

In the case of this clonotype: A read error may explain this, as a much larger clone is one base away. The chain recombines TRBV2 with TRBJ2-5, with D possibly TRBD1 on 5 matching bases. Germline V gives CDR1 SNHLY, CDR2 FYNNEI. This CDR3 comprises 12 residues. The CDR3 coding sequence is TGTGCCAGCCTCACAGGTCAAGAGATCCAGTACTTC. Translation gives CASLTGQEIQYF. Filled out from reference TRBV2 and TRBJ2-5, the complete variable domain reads EPEVTQTPSHQVTQMGQEVILRCVPISNHLYFYWYRQILGQKVEFLVSFYNNEISEKSEIFDDQFSVERPDGSNFTLKIRSTKLEDSAMYFCASLTGQEIQYFGPGTRLLVL.

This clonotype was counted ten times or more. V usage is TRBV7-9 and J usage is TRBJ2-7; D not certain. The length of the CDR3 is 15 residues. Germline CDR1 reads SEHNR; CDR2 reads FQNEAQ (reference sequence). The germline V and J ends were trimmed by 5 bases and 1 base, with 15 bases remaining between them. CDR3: CASSRGGRTSYEQYF. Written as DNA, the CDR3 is TGTGCCAGCAGCCGAGGTGGCCGTACGTCCTACGAGCAGTACTTC.

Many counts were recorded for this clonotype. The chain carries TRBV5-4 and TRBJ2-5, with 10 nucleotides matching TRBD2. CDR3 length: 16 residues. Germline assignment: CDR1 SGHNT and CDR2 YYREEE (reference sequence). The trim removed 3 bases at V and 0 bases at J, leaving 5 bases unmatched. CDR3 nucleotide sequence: TGTGCCAGCAGCTCCGTTAGCGGGGGGTACCAAGAGACCCAGTACTTC. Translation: CASSSVSGGYQETQYF.

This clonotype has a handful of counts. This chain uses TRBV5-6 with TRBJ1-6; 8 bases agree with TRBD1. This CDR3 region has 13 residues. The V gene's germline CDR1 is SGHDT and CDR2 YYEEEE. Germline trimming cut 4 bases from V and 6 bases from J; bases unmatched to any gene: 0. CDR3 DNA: TGTGCCAGCAGCGACAGGGGTAATTCACCCCTCCACTTT. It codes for CASSDRGNSPLHF. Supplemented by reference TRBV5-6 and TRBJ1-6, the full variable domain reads DAGVTQSPTHLIKTRGQQVTLRCSPKSGHDTVSWYQQALGQGPQFIFQYYEEEERQRGNFPDRFSGHQFPNYSSELNVNALLLGDSALYLCASSDRGNSPLHFGNGTRLTVT.

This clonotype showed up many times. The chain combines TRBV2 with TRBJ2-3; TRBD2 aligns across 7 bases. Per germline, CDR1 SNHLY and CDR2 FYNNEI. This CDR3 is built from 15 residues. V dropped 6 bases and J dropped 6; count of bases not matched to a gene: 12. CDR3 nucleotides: TGTGCCAGCAGGGATCTAGGAGGGAGGGCGGATACGCAGTATTTT. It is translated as CASRDLGGRADTQYF.

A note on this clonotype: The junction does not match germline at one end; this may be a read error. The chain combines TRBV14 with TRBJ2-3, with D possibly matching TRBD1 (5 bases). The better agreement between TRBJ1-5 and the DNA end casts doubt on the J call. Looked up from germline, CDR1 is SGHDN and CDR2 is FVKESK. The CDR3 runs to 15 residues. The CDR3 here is CANSPTEGWRDTQHF. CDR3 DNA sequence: TGTGCCAACAGCCCAACGGAGGGGTGGAGGGATACGCAGCATTTT.

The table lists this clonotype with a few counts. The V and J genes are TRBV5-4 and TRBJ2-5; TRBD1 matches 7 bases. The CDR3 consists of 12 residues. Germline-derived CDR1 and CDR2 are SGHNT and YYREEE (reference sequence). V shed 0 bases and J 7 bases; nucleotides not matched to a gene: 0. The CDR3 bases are TGTGCCAGCAGCTTGGACAGGGGGACCCAGTACTTC. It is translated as CASSLDRGTQYF.

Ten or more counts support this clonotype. CDR3 amino acids: CATSGGEGYQPQHF. The CDR3 DNA is TGTGCCACCAGTGGGGGGGAAGGGTATCAGCCCCAGCATTTT. The chain employs TRBV24-1 and TRBJ1-5, with D perhaps TRBD1 (5 bases). Germline lookup yields CDR1 KGHDR and CDR2 SFDVKD. This CDR3 comprises 14 residues. Trimming took off 5 bases at V and 5 bases at J, with 12 bases between the two ends.

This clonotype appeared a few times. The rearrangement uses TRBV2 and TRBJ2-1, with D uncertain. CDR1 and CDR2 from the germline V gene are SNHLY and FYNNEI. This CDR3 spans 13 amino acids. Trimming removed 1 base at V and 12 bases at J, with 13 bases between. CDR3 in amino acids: CASSEGERIGQFF. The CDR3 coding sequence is TGTGCCAGCAGTGAAGGGGAACGGATCGGGCAGTTCTTC. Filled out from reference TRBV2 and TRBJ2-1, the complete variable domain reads EPEVTQTPSHQVTQMGQEVILRCVPISNHLYFYWYRQILGQKVEFLVSFYNNEISEKSEIFDDQFSVERPDGSNFTLKIRSTKLEDSAMYFCASSEGERIGQFFGPGTRLTVL.

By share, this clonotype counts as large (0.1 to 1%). CDR3: CASRTYSNQPQHF. CDR3 bases: TGTGCCAGCAGGACATATAGCAATCAGCCCCAGCATTTT. The genes are TRBV2 and TRBJ1-5; D gene ambiguous. Deletions cut 6 bases from V and 0 bases from J, with 6 bases between. Germline CDR1 SNHLY, CDR2 FYNNEI. The CDR3 runs to 13 residues.

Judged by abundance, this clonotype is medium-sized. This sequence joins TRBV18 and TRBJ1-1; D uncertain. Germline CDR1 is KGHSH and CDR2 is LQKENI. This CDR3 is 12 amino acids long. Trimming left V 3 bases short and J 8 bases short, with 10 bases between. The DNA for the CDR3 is TGTGCCAGCTCACCCCCCAGCAGGGAAGCTTTCTTT. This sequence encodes CASSPPSREAFF.

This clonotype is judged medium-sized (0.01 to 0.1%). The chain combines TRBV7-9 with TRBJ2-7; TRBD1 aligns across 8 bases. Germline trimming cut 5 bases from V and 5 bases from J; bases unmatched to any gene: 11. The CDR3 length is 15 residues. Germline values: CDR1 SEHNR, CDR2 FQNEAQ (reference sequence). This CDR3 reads CASSPVDRARNEQYF. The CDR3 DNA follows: TGTGCCAGCAGCCCAGTGGACAGGGCAAGGAACGAGCAGTACTTC.

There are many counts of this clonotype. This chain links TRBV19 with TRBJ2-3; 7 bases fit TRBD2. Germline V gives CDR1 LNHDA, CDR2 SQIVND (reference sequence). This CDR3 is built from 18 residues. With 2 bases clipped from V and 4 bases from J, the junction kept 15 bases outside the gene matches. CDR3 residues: CASSIFGWEGKEADTQYF. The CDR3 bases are TGTGCCAGTAGTATATTTGGATGGGAGGGGAAAGAGGCAGATACGCAGTATTTT.

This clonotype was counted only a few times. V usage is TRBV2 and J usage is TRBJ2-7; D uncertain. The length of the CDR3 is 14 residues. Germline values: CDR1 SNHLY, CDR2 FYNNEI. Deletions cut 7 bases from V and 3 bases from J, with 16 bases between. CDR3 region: CASTPRDAFYEQYF. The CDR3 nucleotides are TGTGCCAGCACCCCCCGCGACGCGTTCTACGAGCAGTACTTC.

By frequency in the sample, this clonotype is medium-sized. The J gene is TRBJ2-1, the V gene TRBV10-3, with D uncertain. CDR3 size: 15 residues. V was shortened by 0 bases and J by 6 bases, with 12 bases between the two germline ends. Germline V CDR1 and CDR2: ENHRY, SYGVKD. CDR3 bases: TGTGCCATCAGTGAGTCCCCGGGCCGAACCAATGAGCAGTTCTTC. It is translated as CAISESPGRTNEQFF.

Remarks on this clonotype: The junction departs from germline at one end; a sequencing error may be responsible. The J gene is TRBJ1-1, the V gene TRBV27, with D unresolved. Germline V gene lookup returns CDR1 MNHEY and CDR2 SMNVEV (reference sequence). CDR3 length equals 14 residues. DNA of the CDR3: TGTGCCAGCAGACCCTTACGGGAGAACACTGAAGCCTTCTTC. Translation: CASRPLRENTEAFF.

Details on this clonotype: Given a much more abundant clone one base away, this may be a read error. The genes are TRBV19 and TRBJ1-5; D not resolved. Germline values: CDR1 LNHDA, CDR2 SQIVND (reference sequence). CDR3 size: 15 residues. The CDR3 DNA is TGTGCCAGTAGTTGGAGCCGATATAGCGATCAGCCCCAGCATTTT. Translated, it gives CASSWSRYSDQPQHF.

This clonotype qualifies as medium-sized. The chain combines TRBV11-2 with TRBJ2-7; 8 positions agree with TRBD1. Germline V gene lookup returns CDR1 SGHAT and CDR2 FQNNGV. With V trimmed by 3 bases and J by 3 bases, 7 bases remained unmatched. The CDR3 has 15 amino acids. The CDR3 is CASSFSGTGGYEQYF. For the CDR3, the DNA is TGTGCCAGCAGCTTCTCCGGGACAGGTGGCTACGAGCAGTACTTC.

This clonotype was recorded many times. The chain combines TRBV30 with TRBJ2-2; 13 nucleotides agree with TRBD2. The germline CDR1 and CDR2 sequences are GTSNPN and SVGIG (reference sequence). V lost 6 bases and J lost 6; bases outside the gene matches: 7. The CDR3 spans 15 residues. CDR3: CACLGLAGDPGELFF. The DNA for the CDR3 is TGTGCCTGCCTCGGACTAGCGGGAGATCCCGGGGAGCTGTTTTTT.